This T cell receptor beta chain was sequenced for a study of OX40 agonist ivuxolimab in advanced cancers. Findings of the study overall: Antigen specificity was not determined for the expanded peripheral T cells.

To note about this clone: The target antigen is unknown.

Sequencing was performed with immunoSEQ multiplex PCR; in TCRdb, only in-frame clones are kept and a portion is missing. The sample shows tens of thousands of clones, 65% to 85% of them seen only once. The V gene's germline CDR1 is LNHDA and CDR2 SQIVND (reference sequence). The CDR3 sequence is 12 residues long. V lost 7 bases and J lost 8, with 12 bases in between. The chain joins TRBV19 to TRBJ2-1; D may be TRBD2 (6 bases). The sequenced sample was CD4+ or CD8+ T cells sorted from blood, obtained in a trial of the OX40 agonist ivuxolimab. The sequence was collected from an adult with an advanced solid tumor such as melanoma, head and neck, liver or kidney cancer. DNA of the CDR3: TGTGCCAGTAATGTGTGGGGGGATGAGCAGTTCTTC. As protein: CASNVWGDEQFF. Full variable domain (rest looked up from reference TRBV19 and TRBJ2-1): DGGITQSPKYLFRKEGQNVTLSCEQNLNHDAMYWYRQDPGQGLRLIYYSQIVNDFQKGDIAEGYSVSREKKESFPLTVTSAQKNPTAFYLCASNVWGDEQFFGPGTRLTVL.